Below are 27 T cell receptor beta chains sequenced from a single sample in a study of T cell clusters in autoimmune cytopenias. TRB was amplified from around 0.25 ug of peripheral blood genomic DNA per sample. TRB was amplified by touch-down multiplex PCR, primer pools A and B combined. TCRdb reprocessed the multiplex PCR reads, with one entry per CDR3 protein and no DNA. Its table records approximately 3,600 distinct CDR3 sequences. The same sample was also studied in work on T cell repertoires in aging, cancer and after chemotherapy.

Sequencing was done on a sample of peripheral blood. The receptors were gathered from a human donor in good health.

By frequency, this clonotype is large (0.1 to 1%). The V call is TRBV6-5, the J call TRBJ2-7; TCRdb's assignment of TRBD2 cannot be checked, as there is no DNA. CDR3 size: 14 residues. Germline assignment: CDR1 MNHEY and CDR2 SVGAGI. The CDR3 protein is CASSYGVVSGEQYF.

This clonotype counts as medium-sized by frequency. The chain links TRBV18 to TRBJ2-7; with no DNA, the TCRdb D assignment of TRBD1 cannot be verified. The CDR3 runs to 13 residues. Germline CDR1 and CDR2: KGHSH and LQKENI. The CDR3 here is CASSPQTDRGQYF.

This clonotype ranks as medium-sized in terms of frequency. This chain joins TRBV13 and TRBJ2-7; without DNA, the TCRdb call of TRBD1 cannot be checked. Germline V gene lookup returns CDR1 PRHDT and CDR2 FYEKMQ (reference sequence). The CDR3 sequence is 14 residues long. CDR3 sequence: CASSPWGSSYEQYF.

This clonotype is identified as medium-sized from frequency. V and J are TRBV15 and TRBJ1-6; TCRdb proposes TRBD1, but this gene call is untestable without DNA. The CDR3 sequence is 15 residues long. Per germline, CDR1 LNHNV and CDR2 YYDKDF (reference sequence). The CDR3 loop is CATSRGDIGNSPLHF.

The rearrangement links TRBV20-1 to TRBJ2-3; TCRdb indicates TRBD2, and absent DNA this call remains unverified. Germline-derived CDR1 and CDR2 are DFQATT and SNEGSKA (reference sequence). The CDR3 totals 16 residues. The CDR3 reads CSALLPGLADSDTQYF.

By frequency, this clonotype is medium-sized. The V call is TRBV19, the J call TRBJ2-5; there is no DNA to check the TCRdb D call of TRBD2. CDR3 length: 16 residues. Germline CDR1 is LNHDA and CDR2 is SQIVND (reference sequence). The chain's CDR3 is CASSANPSGAGETQYF.

Its frequency marks this clonotype as medium-sized (0.01 to 0.1%). This chain joins TRBV7-9 and TRBJ2-5; the D call of TRBD1 rests on TCRdb alone, since no DNA is present to check it. The length of the CDR3 is 15 residues. Germline loops: CDR1 SEHNR, CDR2 FQNEAQ (reference sequence). CDR3 loop: CASSLAGQVQETQYF.

The CDR3 spells CASSLGVDSNYGYTF. The V gene is TRBV27, the J gene TRBJ1-2. From germline, CDR1 is MNHEY and CDR2 SMNVEV (reference sequence). This CDR3 has 15 residues.

This chain uses TRBV30 with TRBJ1-5; TCRdb indicates TRBD1, and absent DNA this call remains unverified. Looked up from germline, CDR1 is GTSNPN and CDR2 is SVGIG (reference sequence). The length of the CDR3 is 15 residues. CDR3 in amino acids: CAWSARDYSNQPQHF.

Its frequency marks this clonotype as medium-sized. The V and J genes are TRBV6-6 and TRBJ1-5. The CDR3 is 16 residues long. The germline V gene encodes CDR1 MNHNY and CDR2 SVGAGI (reference sequence). This CDR3 reads CASSYSGGGFNQPQHF.

J is TRBJ1-5 and V is TRBV10-2; TCRdb indicates TRBD1, and absent DNA this call remains unverified. The CDR3 runs 13 residues. Looked up from germline, CDR1 is WSHSY and CDR2 is SAAADI. Here the CDR3 reads CASSAAGGQPQHF.

This clonotype is labeled medium-sized based on frequency. This sequence joins TRBV12-3 or TRBV12-4 and TRBJ2-7; absent DNA, TCRdb's TRBD1 call cannot be checked. The CDR3 has 18 amino acids. CDR3 loop: CASSFKLLGQHPKGGQYF.

This clonotype counts as large by frequency. V usage is TRBV29-1 and J usage is TRBJ2-7; TCRdb proposes TRBD1, but this gene call is untestable without DNA. This CDR3 comprises 14 residues. Germline V gene data show CDR1 as SQVTM and CDR2 as ANQGSEA. CDR3: CSVEGAALGGEQYF.

Considering frequency, this clonotype is medium-sized. The chain is built from TRBV20-1 and TRBJ1-6. Germline-derived CDR1 and CDR2 are DFQATT and SNEGSKA (reference sequence). This CDR3 is built from 16 residues. The CDR3 loop reads CSARDERVSYNSPLHF.

In terms of frequency, this clonotype is medium-sized. The rearrangement links TRBV19 to TRBJ2-2; lacking DNA, the TRBD1 call made by TCRdb goes unchecked. Germline V lookup: CDR1 LNHDA, CDR2 SQIVND (reference sequence). CDR3 size: 15 residues. This chain's CDR3 is CASSPGTTNTGELFF.

This clonotype registers medium-sized by frequency. This chain connects TRBV6-2 or TRBV6-3 to TRBJ1-4; TCRdb names TRBD1, which stays unverified in the absence of DNA. The V gene's germline CDR1 is MNHEY and CDR2 SVGEGT. CDR3 length equals 13 residues. Here the CDR3 reads CASQQGLNEKLFF.

The chain employs TRBV6-1 and TRBJ2-6; lacking DNA, the TRBD1 call made by TCRdb goes unchecked. Germline V lookup: CDR1 MNHNS, CDR2 SASEGT. The length of the CDR3 is 18 residues. CDR3 amino acids: CASSDSRTGHSGANVLTF.

By frequency, this clonotype is medium-sized (0.01 to 0.1%). The chain uses TRBV27 and TRBJ1-6. The CDR3 has 15 residues. CDR1 MNHEY and CDR2 SMNVEV come from the germline V gene (reference sequence). This CDR3 reads CASSLSTANNSPLHF.

The chain employs TRBV7-9 and TRBJ2-1; TCRdb selects TRBD2, and the lack of DNA leaves this call unchecked. This CDR3 is built from 16 residues. Germline CDR1 is SEHNR and CDR2 is FQNEAQ (reference sequence). CDR3 residues: CASSTSSSRSYNEQFF.

V and J are TRBV4-2 and TRBJ1-2. The CDR3 runs 15 residues. CDR1 and CDR2 (germline): LGHNA, YNFKEQ. The CDR3 sequence: CASSQDGGGSYGYTF.

This clonotype counts as medium-sized by frequency. V gene TRBV28 combines with J gene TRBJ2-7; TCRdb's D call of TRBD1 is untestable without DNA. The CDR3 is 14 amino acids. Germline CDR1 is MDHEN and CDR2 is SYDVKM. CDR3 sequence: CASASGQDSAEQYF.

Its frequency marks this clonotype as medium-sized. The genes are TRBV7-2 and TRBJ1-4; TCRdb's assignment of TRBD1 cannot be checked, as there is no DNA. Per the germline V gene, CDR1 is SGHTA and CDR2 is FQGNSA. CDR3 size: 14 residues. The CDR3 loop is CASSVQGGNEKLFF.

Measured by frequency, this clonotype is medium-sized. The chain couples TRBV7-9 to TRBJ1-2; with no DNA, the TCRdb D assignment of TRBD1 cannot be verified. Germline V CDR1 and CDR2: SEHNR, FQNEAQ (reference sequence). The CDR3 loop spans 15 amino acids. The CDR3 spells CASSRSDRPTYGYTF. Using reference TRBV7-9 and TRBJ1-2 for the parts outside the CDR3, the full variable domain is DTGVSQNPRHKITKRGQNVTFRCDPISEHNRLYWYRQTLGQGPEFLTYFQNEAQLEKSRLLSDRFSAERPKGSFSTLEIQRTEQGDSAMYLCASSRSDRPTYGYTFGSGTRLTVV.

CDR3 amino acids: CASSLRPGGTEAFF. The J gene is TRBJ1-1, the V gene TRBV5-8. The germline V gene encodes CDR1 SGHTS and CDR2 YDEGEE. The CDR3 covers 14 residues.

The chain combines TRBV12-3 or TRBV12-4 with TRBJ1-5. The CDR3 contains 14 residues. The CDR3 loop is CASTGPDVNQPQHF.

The chain carries TRBV28 and TRBJ1-5; TCRdb's D call, TRBD1, is unchecked because there is no DNA. Germline V gives CDR1 MDHEN, CDR2 SYDVKM. The CDR3 is 17 residues long. The CDR3 loop is CASSPVDTLADNQPQHF.

The genes are TRBV5-1 and TRBJ1-4; the D call from TCRdb, TRBD1, cannot be confirmed without DNA. The CDR3 is 13 amino acids. CDR1 is SGHRS, CDR2 YFSETQ, per germline. The CDR3 region is CASSLRQGEKLFF.